This entry lists 32 T cell receptor beta chains sequenced from one sample in a study of T cell changes during pregnancy in multiple sclerosis. The data were produced by immunoSEQ multiplex PCR, yet TCRdb's version contains in-frame clones alone and is incomplete. The sample lists 13,000 or so clones; more than 85% were seen once. The sample consisted of peripheral blood, taken in the second trimester of pregnancy. These receptors came from a female donor in good health, enrolled as a control in a pregnancy study.

J is TRBJ1-1 and V is TRBV7-2; D unclear. The CDR3 loop spans 14 amino acids. Germline V CDR1 and CDR2: SGHTA, FQGNSA. V shed 6 bases and J shed 0 bases, with 11 bases lying between them. The CDR3 nucleotides read TGTGCCAGCAGGTGGCCGGGGTTGAACACTGAAGCTTTCTTT. It codes for CASRWPGLNTEAFF.

The chain has TRBV5-1 and TRBJ1-1; 9 bases map to TRBD1. CDR1 SGHRS and CDR2 YFSETQ come from the germline V gene. The CDR3 is 14 amino acids. Trimming removed 3 bases from V and 4 bases from J; junction bases left unmatched: 4. The chain's CDR3 is CASSSEQGATEAFF. CDR3 nucleotides: TGCGCCAGCAGCTCGGAACAGGGGGCCACTGAAGCTTTCTTT. The full variable domain, rest sourced from reference TRBV5-1 and TRBJ1-1, is KAGVTQTPRYLIKTRGQQVTLSCSPISGHRSVSWYQQTPGQGLQFLFEYFSETQRNKGNFPGRFSGRQFSNSRSEMNVSTLELGDSALYLCASSSEQGATEAFFGQGTRLTVV.

The chain couples TRBV5-5 to TRBJ1-5, with TRBD1 as a possible D gene (6 bases). The V end was cut by 4 bases, the J end by 5 bases, with 16 bases between. The CDR3 loop spans 15 amino acids. Germline V gene sequence: CDR1 SGHKS, CDR2 YYEKEE (reference sequence). This CDR3 is CASSAGAQDYQPQHF. The CDR3 DNA reads as TGTGCCAGCAGCGCAGGGGCCCAAGACTATCAGCCCCAGCATTTT.

The chain couples TRBV11-2 to TRBJ2-1, with D perhaps TRBD2 (5 bases). Deletions cut 2 bases from V and 6 bases from J, with 17 bases between. Per germline, CDR1 SGHAT and CDR2 FQNNGV. CDR3 length equals 16 residues. The chain's CDR3 is CASSLNVGVSFNEQFF. The CDR3, as DNA: TGTGCCAGCAGCTTAAATGTGGGAGTGAGTTTCAATGAGCAGTTCTTC.

V and J are TRBV18 and TRBJ2-3; D may be TRBD2 (6 bases). V was pared by 3 bases and J by 4 bases, with 14 bases between. Germline CDR1 KGHSH, CDR2 LQKENI. The CDR3 is 15 residues long. The CDR3 DNA is TGTGCCAGCTCACCCTGGGACTCCTACGCAGATACGCAGTATTTT. It encodes CASSPWDSYADTQYF.

The chain recombines TRBV19 with TRBJ1-1, with D perhaps TRBD1 (5 bases). Germline values: CDR1 LNHDA, CDR2 SQIVND (reference sequence). This CDR3 has 12 residues. Trimming removed 0 bases at V and 8 bases at J, with 7 bases between. The chain's CDR3 is CASSIDRQEAFF. The CDR3 nucleotides are TGTGCCAGTAGTATAGATCGACAGGAAGCTTTCTTT.

This clone appeared a single time. As DNA, the CDR3 is TGTGCCAGCAGTCAGAACACTGAAGCTTTCTTT. Amino acids: CASSQNTEAFF. The V gene is TRBV28, the J gene TRBJ1-1, with D hard to call. V shed 5 bases and J shed 1 base, with 2 bases lying between them. The germline V gene encodes CDR1 MDHEN and CDR2 SYDVKM. CDR3 length: 11 residues.

The chain has TRBV15 and TRBJ2-3, with 9 nucleotides matching TRBD2. The germline gives CDR1 LNHNV, CDR2 YYDKDF (reference sequence). The CDR3 covers 14 residues. The trim removed 8 bases at V and 6 bases at J, leaving 9 bases unmatched. The CDR3 nucleotides read TGTGCCACCTCGGGGCGGGAGGGTTGGGATACGCAGTATTTT. Translation: CATSGREGWDTQYF. The whole variable domain, filled in from reference TRBV15 and TRBJ2-3, reads DAMVIQNPRYQVTQFGKPVTLSCSQTLNHNVMYWYQQKSSQAPKLLFHYYDKDFNNEADTPDNFQSRRPNTSFCFLDIRSPGLGDTAMYLCATSGREGWDTQYFGPGTRLTVL.

The rearrangement links TRBV6-4 to TRBJ1-1; weak D call: TRBD1 (6 bases). The V end lost 3 bases, the J end lost 1 base, and 9 bases lay between the germline ends. The CDR3 has 14 amino acids. Per germline, CDR1 MRHNA and CDR2 SNTAGT. Here the CDR3 DNA reads TGTGCCAGCAGTGAAGGGGGAGAGAACACTGAAGCTTTCTTT. Translating it yields CASSEGGENTEAFF.

This chain connects TRBV7-4 to TRBJ2-1; 11 bases match TRBD2. V lost 6 bases and J lost 5; bases outside the gene matches: 9. CDR3 length equals 16 residues. Germline CDR1 reads SGHVT; CDR2 reads SQSDAQ. CDR3 in amino acids: CASRLRLAGWDNEQFF. CDR3 nucleotides: TGTGCCAGCAGATTAAGACTAGCGGGGTGGGACAATGAGCAGTTCTTC.

The chain employs TRBV7-2 and TRBJ1-1, with D possibly TRBD1 on 5 matching bases. There are 13 residues in the CDR3. CDR1 and CDR2 from the germline V gene are SGHTA and FQGNSA. V was trimmed by 5 bases and J by 2 bases, leaving 9 bases between them. As DNA, the CDR3 is TGTGCCAGCAGCGCCCAGGGTAACACTGAAGCTTTCTTT. Encoded protein: CASSAQGNTEAFF.

V and J are TRBV7-8 and TRBJ1-1, with TRBD1 as a possible D gene (6 bases). This CDR3 is built from 13 residues. Germline loops: CDR1 SGHVS, CDR2 FQNEAQ. Trimming took 3 bases from V and 1 from J, leaving 6 bases between them. In DNA, the CDR3 is TGTGCCAGCAGCTTGACAGGGAACACTGAAGCTTTCTTT. It yields the protein CASSLTGNTEAFF.

This clone was recorded once. This chain joins TRBV11-3 and TRBJ2-3, with TRBD2 matching over 13 bases. Losses at the gene ends were 4 bases for V and 1 base for J; bases not matched to a gene: 2. This CDR3 spans 16 amino acids. Germline V gives CDR1 SGHNT, CDR2 YENEEA. The CDR3 region has the DNA TGTGCCAGCAGCTCGGGGACTAGCGGGGGCACAGATACGCAGTATTTT. This encodes CASSSGTSGGTDTQYF.

V is TRBV5-6 and J is TRBJ2-7; 8 bases are a match to TRBD2. The germline V gene encodes CDR1 SGHDT and CDR2 YYEEEE. V shed 4 bases, J shed 2 bases, and the junction held 8 bases outside the gene matches. The CDR3 spans 15 residues. The CDR3 DNA reads as TGTGCCAGCAGCATAGGACTAGCCCCTACCTACGAGCAGTACTTC. Amino acid sequence: CASSIGLAPTYEQYF.

The rearrangement uses TRBV6-1 and TRBJ1-4; a possible D gene is TRBD1 (6 bases). From germline, CDR1 is MNHNS and CDR2 SASEGT. Trimming left V 8 bases short and J 7 bases short, with 17 bases between. The CDR3 is 14 amino acids. This CDR3 is CASGGTQGSEKLFF. The CDR3 DNA reads as TGTGCCAGCGGTGGAACTCAGGGGTCTGAAAAACTGTTTTTT.

V usage is TRBV29-1 and J usage is TRBJ1-2; 7 bases map to TRBD1. J was trimmed by 7 bases and V by 6 bases; bases with no gene match: 17. Germline CDR1 is SQVTM and CDR2 is ANQGSEA. CDR3 length equals 15 residues. The CDR3: CSVGAGTATGSGYTF. In DNA, the CDR3 is TGCAGCGTCGGAGCCGGGACAGCCACCGGTTCTGGCTACACCTTC.

The gene calls are TRBV4-1 and TRBJ2-7, with D possibly TRBD2 on 5 matching bases. Deletions cut 0 bases from V and 0 bases from J, with 15 bases between. Per germline, CDR1 MGHRA and CDR2 YSYEKL. The CDR3 is 17 amino acids. CDR3 in amino acids: CASSQEILAASSYEQYF. DNA for the CDR3: TGCGCCAGCAGCCAAGAGATCCTAGCCGCAAGCTCCTACGAGCAGTACTTC.

The genes are TRBV6-9 and TRBJ1-5; the match to TRBD1 covers 8 bases. CDR1 is MNHGY and CDR2 is SVAAGI in the germline V gene. The CDR3 spans 15 residues. Trimming removed 5 bases from V and 5 bases from J; junction bases left unmatched: 8. CDR3 sequence (DNA): TGTGCCAGCAGTGCGGACAGGGCCCTTCATCAGCCCCAGCATTTT. Translation gives CASSADRALHQPQHF.

The V and J genes are TRBV9 and TRBJ2-1; TRBD2 is a possible D gene (7 bases). The CDR3 is 17 amino acids. Germline CDR1 and CDR2: SGDLS and YYNGEE. With 0 bases removed from V and 1 base from J, the gap between germline ends came to 14 bases. The CDR3 is CASSVVGGGVSYNEQFF. The DNA for the CDR3 is TGTGCCAGCAGCGTAGTTGGGGGGGGCGTTTCCTACAATGAGCAGTTCTTC.

V usage is TRBV15 and J usage is TRBJ2-1, with 7 bases aligning to TRBD2. Germline values: CDR1 LNHNV, CDR2 YYDKDF (reference sequence). V was clipped by 8 bases and J by 0 bases; unmatched bases: 7. CDR3 size: 15 residues. The CDR3 protein is CATEERDPSYNEQFF. The CDR3 DNA follows: TGTGCCACCGAAGAGCGGGACCCCTCCTACAATGAGCAGTTCTTC.

This clone was found once. The chain has TRBV19 and TRBJ1-5, with D unresolved. CDR1 is LNHDA and CDR2 is SQIVND in the germline V gene (reference sequence). This CDR3 region has 12 residues. Deletions cut 3 bases from V and 9 bases from J, with 9 bases between. CDR3 residues: CASSILAGPQHF. In DNA, the CDR3 is TGTGCCAGTAGTATTTTAGCTGGGCCCCAGCATTTT.

This chain joins TRBV4-1 and TRBJ1-1; D unresolved. The CDR3 is 14 residues long. Between the trimmed V and J ends, which lost 4 bases and 4 bases, there was a span of 13 bases. Germline lookup yields CDR1 MGHRA and CDR2 YSYEKL. CDR3 amino acids: CASSPTVNPTEAFF. The CDR3 nucleotides read TGCGCCAGCAGCCCCACTGTCAACCCCACTGAAGCTTTCTTT.

V is TRBV10-2 and J is TRBJ2-1, with 14 bases that match TRBD2. From germline, CDR1 is WSHSY and CDR2 SAAADI. J lost 8 bases, V lost 10 bases, and 13 bases had no gene match. The CDR3 sequence is 16 residues long. Written as DNA, the CDR3 is TGCGCCACCGGGACTAGCGGGAGTGTCGTTCGAGATGAGCAGTTCTTC. It specifies CATGTSGSVVRDEQFF.

The chain couples TRBV25-1 to TRBJ2-7, with 7 positions matching TRBD1. The germline V gene encodes CDR1 MGHDK and CDR2 SYGVNS. J lost 3 bases, V lost 9 bases, and 5 bases had no gene match. The CDR3 has 12 amino acids. CDR3 sequence reads: CASGRGIYEQYF. CDR3 nucleotides: TGTGCCAGTGGCAGGGGGATCTACGAGCAGTACTTC.

This chain links TRBV11-2 with TRBJ1-1; 7 nucleotides match TRBD1. Germline loops: CDR1 SGHAT, CDR2 FQNNGV. The CDR3 runs to 14 residues. The ends lost 5 bases at V and 0 bases at J; junction bases unmatched: 3. The CDR3 nucleotides read TGTGCCAGCAGCCCGACAGGGATGAACACTGAAGCTTTCTTT. Translation: CASSPTGMNTEAFF.

The CDR3 protein is CASSLESGGFDTQYF. In DNA form, the CDR3 reads TGTGCCAGCAGCTTAGAAAGCGGGGGTTTTGATACGCAGTATTTT. The gene calls are TRBV11-3 and TRBJ2-3, with 8 bases identical to TRBD2. V was clipped by 0 bases and J by 6 bases; unmatched bases: 5. The CDR3 has 15 residues. CDR1 is SGHNT, CDR2 YENEEA, per germline.

V is TRBV5-4 and J is TRBJ2-3; 9 bases line up with TRBD2. The V and J ends lost 4 bases and 5 bases, in that order; junction bases with no gene match: 14. The CDR3 totals 17 residues. The V gene's germline CDR1 is SGHNT and CDR2 YYREEE (reference sequence). The CDR3: CASSRKGGRAVGDTQYF. Here the CDR3 DNA reads TGTGCCAGCAGCCGGAAAGGCGGGAGGGCCGTCGGAGATACGCAGTATTTT.

This clone was found a few times. The chain couples TRBV28 to TRBJ1-5, with D possibly being TRBD1 (6 bases). CDR1 is MDHEN and CDR2 is SYDVKM in the germline V gene. The CDR3 extends over 12 amino acids. With 5 bases removed from V and 11 bases from J, the gap between germline ends came to 13 bases. The CDR3 region has the DNA TGTGCCAGCAGTATATCACAGGGTGCCCAGCATTTT. Protein: CASSISQGAQHF.

The J gene is TRBJ2-1, the V gene TRBV7-2; 7 bases line up with TRBD2. J lost 7 bases, V lost 5 bases, and 14 bases had no gene match. The CDR3 totals 16 residues. Germline CDR1 and CDR2: SGHTA and FQGNSA. CDR3 coding DNA: TGTGCCAGCAGCCCTAGGCGGGAGTTGGGCCGTAATGAGCAGTTCTTC. Its translation is CASSPRRELGRNEQFF. Full variable domain (outside the CDR3, taken from reference TRBV7-2 and TRBJ2-1): GAGVSQSPSNKVTEKGKDVELRCDPISGHTALYWYRQSLGQGLEFLIYFQGNSAPDKSGLPSDRFSAERTGGSVSTLTIQRTQQEDSAVYLCASSPRRELGRNEQFFGPGTRLTVL.

The table lists this clone with a count of one. The chain uses TRBV4-2 and TRBJ2-7; 10 bases line up with TRBD2. CDR3 length: 16 amino acids. V lost 2 bases and J lost 4; bases outside the gene matches: 8. CDR1 is LGHNA, CDR2 YNFKEQ, per germline. CDR3 sequence reads: CASSQRSGGALYEQYF. DNA of the CDR3: TGTGCCAGCAGCCAACGGAGCGGGGGGGCCCTGTACGAGCAGTACTTC.

This chain links TRBV5-1 with TRBJ2-3, with D unclear. V gave up 2 bases and J gave up 0 bases, with 10 bases separating them. CDR3 size: 15 residues. Looked up from germline, CDR1 is SGHRS and CDR2 is YFSETQ. CDR3 in amino acids: CASSLQNPSTDTQYF. CDR3 sequence (DNA): TGCGCCAGCAGCTTACAGAACCCTAGCACAGATACGCAGTATTTT.

The V gene is TRBV7-8, the J gene TRBJ2-1, with 8 bases fitting TRBD2. The CDR3 is 13 amino acids. Germline V gene lookup returns CDR1 SGHVS and CDR2 FQNEAQ. V was pared by 4 bases and J by 9 bases, with 5 bases of the junction left unmatched. CDR3 in DNA: TGTGCCAGCAGCTCCCCCGGGAGGGTTGAGCAGTTCTTC. Its protein product is CASSSPGRVEQFF.